The TCR beta chain described here comes from a study of blood T cells in healthy people across ages. Study-wide results and caveats: Long-lived donors had more naive CD4+ cells and higher diversity than aged donors. Leaving the PBMCs unsorted stopped any conclusive comparison of naive versus antigen-experienced cells.

This clonotype was counted many times. What it recognizes is unknown. The V and J ends lost 4 bases and 1 base respectively, with 17 bases between them. This CDR3 is built from 16 residues. The germline V gene has CDR1 SGHDT and CDR2 YYEEEE. A second PCR of about 6 to 12 cycles used a sample-barcoded 5' primer and a J-beta primer mix. Each TCR beta cDNA got a 12-nucleotide random molecular identifier. TCRdb passed the 5' RACE reads through MiXCR, listing each CDR3 protein once. There are hundreds of thousands of distinct CDR3 sequences in the sample; about 34% occur only once, and roughly 15% lies in the top ten.

The source of this sequence is a woman of 80 years or more in good health. The chain has TRBV5-6 and TRBJ2-5; no firm D call. Sequencing used blood. The CDR3 here is CASSVSGLRGQETQYF. DNA for the CDR3: TGTGCCAGCAGCGTGAGTGGTTTGAGAGGCCAAGAGACCCAGTACTTC. Full variable domain (outside the CDR3, taken from reference TRBV5-6 and TRBJ2-5): DAGVTQSPTHLIKTRGQQVTLRCSPKSGHDTVSWYQQALGQGPQFIFQYYEEEERQRGNFPDRFSGHQFPNYSSELNVNALLLGDSALYLCASSVSGLRGQETQYFGPGTRLLVL.